This is a list of T cell receptor beta chains from one sample in a study of technical replicates of blood from a handful of donors. TCRdb's table, derived via immunoSEQ multiplex PCR, lists solely in-frame clones and lacks some. Of tens of thousands of clones in the sample, nearly 98% were seen once. What was sequenced was T cells isolated from PBMCs. All receptors derive from a human donor in good health. The CDR3 runs from the conserved cysteine through the conserved F or W. The order of the fields is V gene, J gene, D gene, clone size, CDR3 length, CDR3 protein, CDR3 DNA. D genes are given only for firm matches. Clone size is shown for a subset of rows, as once, few, many or a class of expanded clone.

v_gene: TRBV2
j_gene: TRBJ2-1
d_gene: NA
abundance: NA
len: 16
CDR3aa: CASSEALHAGGNEQFF
CDR3nt: TGTGCCAGCAGTGAAGCGCTCCACGCCGGGGGCAATGAGCAGTTCTTC

v_gene: TRBV10-3
j_gene: TRBJ1-1
d_gene: NA
abundance: NA
len: 12
CDR3aa: CAISESQGEAFF
CDR3nt: TGTGCCATCAGTGAGTCGCAGGGTGAAGCTTTCTTT

v_gene: TRBV4-2
j_gene: TRBJ2-1
d_gene: NA
abundance: once
len: 15
CDR3aa: CASSLASLEYNEQFF
CDR3nt: TGTGCCAGCAGCCTAGCCTCGCTAGAGTACAATGAGCAGTTCTTC

v_gene: TRBV6-1
j_gene: TRBJ2-5
d_gene: NA
abundance: NA
len: 13
CDR3aa: CASREEWGETQYF
CDR3nt: TGTGCCAGCAGGGAGGAGTGGGGAGAGACCCAGTACTTC

v_gene: TRBV15
j_gene: TRBJ1-5
d_gene: NA
abundance: NA
len: 14
CDR3aa: CATSSGMGNQPQHF
CDR3nt: TGTGCCACCAGTTCGGGGATGGGCAATCAGCCCCAGCATTTT

v_gene: TRBV2
j_gene: TRBJ1-5
d_gene: NA
abundance: NA
len: 14
CDR3aa: CASRRGGSGEPQHF
CDR3nt: TGTGCCAGCAGGAGGGGGGGGTCCGGGGAGCCCCAGCATTTT

v_gene: TRBV7-9
j_gene: TRBJ1-2
d_gene: NA
abundance: NA
len: 15
CDR3aa: CASSPRDTSRDGYTF
CDR3nt: TGTGCCAGCAGCCCACGGGACACCTCACGGGATGGCTACACCTTC

v_gene: TRBV7-9
j_gene: TRBJ2-1
d_gene: NA
abundance: once
len: 14
CDR3aa: CASSLNRGSNEQFF
CDR3nt: TGTGCCAGCAGCTTAAATCGCGGGTCTAATGAGCAGTTCTTC

v_gene: TRBV19
j_gene: TRBJ1-1
d_gene: NA
abundance: NA
len: 13
CDR3aa: CASSIQSIPEAFF
CDR3nt: TGTGCCAGTAGTATTCAGTCGATCCCTGAAGCTTTCTTT

v_gene: TRBV7-2
j_gene: TRBJ1-2
d_gene: NA
abundance: NA
len: 15
CDR3aa: CASSLSAAGHYGYTF
CDR3nt: TGTGCCAGCAGCTTATCCGCTGCGGGACACTATGGCTACACCTTC

v_gene: TRBV6-5
j_gene: TRBJ2-7
d_gene: NA
abundance: NA
len: 11
CDR3aa: CASGPRYEQYF
CDR3nt: TGTGCCAGCGGGCCGCGCTACGAGCAGTACTTC

v_gene: TRBV4-1
j_gene: TRBJ2-1
d_gene: NA
abundance: NA
len: 13
CDR3aa: CASSQDGYNEQFF
CDR3nt: TGCGCCAGCAGCCAAGACGGGTACAATGAGCAGTTCTTC

v_gene: TRBV5-1
j_gene: TRBJ2-3
d_gene: NA
abundance: NA
len: 15
CDR3aa: CASSSLIPSTDTQYF
CDR3nt: TGCGCCAGCAGCTCACTCATTCCTAGCACAGATACGCAGTATTTT

v_gene: TRBV29-1
j_gene: TRBJ1-4
d_gene: NA
abundance: NA
len: 13
CDR3aa: CSVSDSSGEKLFF
CDR3nt: TGCAGCGTCTCGGACAGTTCGGGGGAAAAACTGTTTTTT

v_gene: TRBV4-1
j_gene: TRBJ2-2
d_gene: NA
abundance: NA
len: 17
CDR3aa: CASSQIVLGLANGELFF
CDR3nt: TGCGCCAGCAGCCAGATCGTCTTGGGGCTAGCGAACGGGGAGCTGTTTTTT

v_gene: TRBV12-5
j_gene: TRBJ2-1
d_gene: NA
abundance: NA
len: 18
CDR3aa: CASGLADKGALNYNEQFF
CDR3nt: TGTGCTAGTGGTTTGGCCGACAAAGGGGCGTTGAACTACAATGAGCAGTTCTTC

v_gene: TRBV7-8
j_gene: TRBJ1-5
d_gene: NA
abundance: NA
len: 13
CDR3aa: CASSLTGREPQHF
CDR3nt: TGTGCCAGCAGCCTAACAGGGAGAGAGCCCCAGCATTTT

v_gene: TRBV27
j_gene: TRBJ2-7
d_gene: NA
abundance: NA
len: 13
CDR3aa: CASSLRVGYEQYF
CDR3nt: TGTGCCAGCAGTTTACGAGTCGGCTACGAGCAGTACTTC

v_gene: TRBV28
j_gene: TRBJ1-5
d_gene: NA
abundance: NA
len: 15
CDR3aa: CASSYAGAENQPQHF
CDR3nt: TGTGCCAGCAGTTACGCGGGGGCAGAGAATCAGCCCCAGCATTTT

v_gene: TRBV7-9
j_gene: TRBJ2-2
d_gene: TRBD2
abundance: NA
len: 18
CDR3aa: CASSPRWLAGPSTGELFF
CDR3nt: TGTGCCAGCAGCCCCAGGTGGCTAGCGGGGCCCTCCACCGGGGAGCTGTTTTTT

v_gene: TRBV7-2
j_gene: TRBJ2-7
d_gene: TRBD1
abundance: NA
len: 16
CDR3aa: CASSTKGTGVSYEQYF
CDR3nt: TGTGCCAGCAGCACAAAAGGGACAGGGGTCTCCTACGAGCAGTACTTC

v_gene: TRBV5-1
j_gene: TRBJ2-5
d_gene: NA
abundance: NA
len: 13
CDR3aa: CASSLPGQETQYF
CDR3nt: TGCGCCAGCAGCTTACCCGGCCAAGAGACCCAGTACTTC

v_gene: TRBV19
j_gene: TRBJ2-3
d_gene: TRBD2
abundance: NA
len: 14
CDR3aa: CATGLADGTDTQYF
CDR3nt: TGTGCCACGGGACTAGCGGACGGCACAGATACGCAGTATTTT

v_gene: TRBV27
j_gene: TRBJ2-3
d_gene: TRBD1
abundance: NA
len: 16
CDR3aa: CASSERQGVYTDTQYF
CDR3nt: TGTGCCAGCAGTGAGAGACAGGGGGTTTACACAGATACGCAGTATTTT

v_gene: TRBV7-9
j_gene: TRBJ1-4
d_gene: TRBD1
abundance: NA
len: 15
CDR3aa: CASSPTGADNEKLFF
CDR3nt: TGTGCCAGCAGCCCCACAGGGGCCGATAATGAAAAACTGTTTTTT

v_gene: TRBV6-4
j_gene: TRBJ2-7
d_gene: NA
abundance: NA
len: 15
CDR3aa: CASSDRGGPSDEQYF
CDR3nt: TGTGCCAGCAGTGACCGGGGTGGCCCTAGTGACGAGCAGTACTTC

v_gene: TRBV5-1
j_gene: TRBJ2-7
d_gene: NA
abundance: NA
len: 16
CDR3aa: CASSGGAGKSSYEQYF
CDR3nt: TGCGCCAGCTCTGGGGGGGCCGGCAAGAGCTCCTACGAGCAGTACTTC

v_gene: TRBV10-2
j_gene: TRBJ2-5
d_gene: TRBD2
abundance: NA
len: 15
CDR3aa: CASSVAGGNQETQYF
CDR3nt: TGCGCCAGCAGTGTAGCGGGGGGGAACCAAGAGACCCAGTACTTC

v_gene: TRBV25-1
j_gene: TRBJ2-7
d_gene: TRBD2
abundance: NA
len: 15
CDR3aa: CASGWGGPTHYEQYF
CDR3nt: TGTGCCAGCGGTTGGGGGGGTCCGACCCATTACGAGCAGTACTTC